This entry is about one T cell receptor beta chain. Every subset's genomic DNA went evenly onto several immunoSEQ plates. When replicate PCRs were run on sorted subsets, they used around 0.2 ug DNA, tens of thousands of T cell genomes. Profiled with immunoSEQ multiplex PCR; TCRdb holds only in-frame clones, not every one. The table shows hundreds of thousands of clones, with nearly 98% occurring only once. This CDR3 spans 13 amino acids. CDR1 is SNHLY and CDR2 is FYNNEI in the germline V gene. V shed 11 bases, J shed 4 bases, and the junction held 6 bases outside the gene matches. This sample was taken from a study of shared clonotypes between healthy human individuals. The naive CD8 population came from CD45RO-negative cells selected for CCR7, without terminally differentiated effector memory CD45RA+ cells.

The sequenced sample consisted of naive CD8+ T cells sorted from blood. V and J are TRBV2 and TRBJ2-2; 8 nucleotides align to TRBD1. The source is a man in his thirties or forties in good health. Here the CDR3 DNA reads TGTGCCTTGAGGACAGGGACCACCGGGGAGCTGTTTTTT. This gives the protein CALRTGTTGELFF.